The 18 T cell receptor beta chains below come from one sample, sequenced in a study of blood T cell repertoires in COVID-19. Some clones are missing from TCRdb's copy, which holds only in-frame ones; the method was immunoSEQ multiplex PCR. This repertoire shows 150,000 to 180,000 clones, about 86% found once; its top ten account for around 7.1%. The sequencing input was PBMCs or T cells enriched from blood (not recorded which). These receptors originate from a man aged 50 to 59 who had recovered from COVID-19.

J is TRBJ2-1 and V is TRBV19, with 7 bases lining up with TRBD1. After removal of 3 bases from V and 6 bases from J, the junction contained 8 bases not matched to a gene. This CDR3 region has 15 residues. Germline assignment: CDR1 LNHDA and CDR2 SQIVND (reference sequence). CDR3 sequence: CASSIRDSRGNEQFF. The CDR3 bases are TGTGCCAGTAGTATTAGGGACAGCCGCGGCAATGAGCAGTTCTTC.

The chain carries TRBV6-5 and TRBJ2-7, with 9 nucleotides matching TRBD1. Trimming cost V 8 bases and J 0 bases; bases outside gene matches: 5. The CDR3 consists of 14 residues. CDR1 is MNHEY and CDR2 is SVGAGI in the germline V gene. CDR3 amino acids: CASADRGSSYEQYF. The CDR3 DNA reads TGTGCCAGCGCCGACAGGGGGTCCTCCTACGAGCAGTACTTC.

V and J are TRBV10-3 and TRBJ2-7, with TRBD2 matching over 8 bases. The junction had 6 bases not matched to a gene; V was cut back by 2 bases and J by 6 bases. The CDR3 is made up of 14 amino acids. Germline assignment: CDR1 ENHRY and CDR2 SYGVKD. The CDR3 region has the DNA TGTGCCATCAGTGAGAGGACTAGCCCTCGCGAGCAGTACTTC. Its protein is CAISERTSPREQYF.

The chain couples TRBV6-1 to TRBJ1-4; weak D call: TRBD1 (5 bases). The CDR3 is 15 residues long. CDR1 and CDR2 (germline): MNHNS, SASEGT. Trimming took off 2 bases at V and 5 bases at J, with 12 bases between the two ends. The CDR3 reads CASSEQGYRNEKLFF. The DNA of the CDR3 is TGTGCCAGCAGTGAACAGGGCTACAGGAATGAAAAACTGTTTTTT.

This clone came up once. The chain employs TRBV6-4 and TRBJ1-5, with D tentatively TRBD1 (6 bases). The CDR3 covers 15 residues. V was trimmed by 1 base and J by 7 bases, leaving 14 bases between them. Germline-derived CDR1 and CDR2 are MRHNA and SNTAGT. CDR3: CASSDYSTGIQPQHF. DNA of the CDR3: TGTGCCAGCAGTGACTACTCCACAGGGATACAGCCCCAGCATTTT.

Concerning this clone itself: An end of the junction differs from the germline gene, which may be a read error. This sequence joins TRBV27 and TRBJ1-2; D may be TRBD1 (6 bases). The CDR3 totals 12 residues. Germline V gene lookup returns CDR1 MNHEY and CDR2 SMNVEV (reference sequence). CDR3 nucleotides: TGTGCCAGCACCAACACCGGGGGGGGCTTCGTCTTC. As protein: CASTNTGGGFVF.

This clone has at least ten counts. The chain has TRBV4-2 and TRBJ1-2, with 12 bases that match TRBD1. This CDR3 comprises 15 residues. V gave up 0 bases and J gave up 7 bases; unmatched junction bases: 3. In germline, CDR1 is LGHNA, CDR2 YNFKEQ. The CDR3: CASSQDRDRGLGYTF. In nucleotides, the CDR3 is TGTGCCAGCAGCCAAGATAGGGACAGGGGGCTTGGCTACACCTTC.

The chain is built from TRBV11-2 and TRBJ2-3; 12 bases map to TRBD2. CDR1 is SGHAT and CDR2 is FQNNGV in the germline V gene. CDR3 size: 16 residues. Unmatched junction bases numbered 4, after V lost 1 base and J lost 5 bases. The CDR3 bases are TGTGCCAGCAGCTTAGCTAGCGGGGGGGCTGGAGATACGCAGTATTTT. Protein sequence: CASSLASGGAGDTQYF.

This clone was observed a few times. The chain joins TRBV7-8 to TRBJ2-5; D is possibly TRBD2 (5 bases). V shed 5 bases and J shed 1 base, with 14 bases lying between them. This CDR3 has 15 amino acids. Germline-derived CDR1 and CDR2 are SGHVS and FQNEAQ. The CDR3: CASSRRGSLQETQYF. DNA of the CDR3: TGTGCCAGCAGCCGCCGAGGGAGCCTCCAAGAGACCCAGTACTTC.

The J gene is TRBJ1-5, the V gene TRBV4-1; the match to TRBD1 covers 10 bases. Germline trimming cut 1 base from V and 0 bases from J; bases unmatched to any gene: 3. CDR1 is MGHRA and CDR2 is YSYEKL in the germline V gene. The CDR3 contains 17 residues. CDR3 loop: CASSQGDRGYSNQPQHF. The CDR3 DNA reads TGCGCCAGCAGCCAAGGGGACAGGGGCTATAGCAATCAGCCCCAGCATTTT.

This clone appeared once. The chain links TRBV5-1 to TRBJ2-7; weak D call: TRBD2 (5 bases). The ends were cut back, 5 bases at V and 4 bases at J, with 13 bases in the middle. Germline loops: CDR1 SGHRS, CDR2 YFSETQ. This CDR3 comprises 13 residues. The CDR3 protein is CASRRATDYEQYF. CDR3 sequence (DNA): TGCGCCAGCAGGAGGGCCACAGATTACGAGCAGTACTTC.

The V gene is TRBV9, the J gene TRBJ2-7, with 9 bases fitting TRBD1. The germline V gene has CDR1 SGDLS and CDR2 YYNGEE. Trimming cost V 0 bases and J 2 bases; bases outside gene matches: 3. The CDR3 is 15 amino acids. The CDR3 protein is CASSVGQGDTYEQYF. CDR3 DNA sequence: TGTGCCAGCAGCGTAGGACAGGGGGATACCTACGAGCAGTACTTC.

This clone was found a few times. The chain uses TRBV19 and TRBJ1-5, with 7 nucleotides matching TRBD1. Trimming cost V 3 bases and J 4 bases; bases outside gene matches: 0. Per the germline V gene, CDR1 is LNHDA and CDR2 is SQIVND (reference sequence). The CDR3 length is 13 residues. DNA of the CDR3: TGTGCCAGTAGTATGGGACAGAATCAGCCCCAGCATTTT. Its translation: CASSMGQNQPQHF.

The V call is TRBV7-9, the J call TRBJ1-4; 10 bases are shared with TRBD1. J gave up 0 bases and V 1 base, and 2 bases lay outside the gene matches. The V gene's germline CDR1 is SEHNR and CDR2 FQNEAQ (reference sequence). This CDR3 is 17 amino acids long. The CDR3 sequence is CASSLGQGAATNEKLFF. The CDR3 coding sequence is TGTGCCAGCAGCTTAGGACAGGGGGCCGCAACTAATGAAAAACTGTTTTTT.

The chain links TRBV30 to TRBJ2-7; 7 bases map to TRBD1. J was trimmed by 4 bases and V by 1 base; bases with no gene match: 4. This CDR3 is built from 13 residues. Germline lookup yields CDR1 GTSNPN and CDR2 SVGIG (reference sequence). The CDR3 DNA reads TGTGCCTGGAGTGGAGACAGGGCGTACGAGCAGTACTTC. Protein product: CAWSGDRAYEQYF.

This clone has more than one count but fewer than ten. The rearrangement links TRBV13 to TRBJ2-1, with D possibly matching TRBD1 (6 bases). The CDR3 is 16 amino acids. Germline CDR1 reads PRHDT; CDR2 reads FYEKMQ (reference sequence). V was clipped by 5 bases and J by 5 bases, with 19 bases between them. CDR3 amino acids: CASSPPGAQWDNEQFF. The CDR3 region has the DNA TGTGCCAGCAGCCCTCCAGGGGCCCAATGGGACAATGAGCAGTTCTTC.

J is TRBJ1-1 and V is TRBV7-9, with D tentatively TRBD1 (6 bases). Germline V gene lookup returns CDR1 SEHNR and CDR2 FQNEAQ (reference sequence). The CDR3 contains 13 residues. Trimming removed 5 bases at V and 3 bases at J, with 10 bases between. CDR3 nucleotide sequence: TGTGCCAGCAGCCTTCCAGGGGACACTGAAGCTTTCTTT. This gives the protein CASSLPGDTEAFF.

The chain carries TRBV30 and TRBJ2-1; the match to TRBD2 covers 9 bases. V lost 0 bases, J lost 2 bases, and 11 bases stayed unmatched. CDR1 and CDR2 from the germline V gene are GTSNPN and SVGIG (reference sequence). CDR3 length: 18 amino acids. CDR3 loop: CAWSVTGAGGRTYNEQFF. For the CDR3, the DNA is TGTGCCTGGAGTGTAACAGGAGCGGGGGGCCGAACCTACAATGAGCAGTTCTTC.